These T cell receptor beta chains were read from a single sample in a study of spatial heterogeneity in lung cancer. TCRdb itself ran the 5' RACE reads through MiXCR, one entry per CDR3 protein. The sample shows about 41,000 distinct CDR3 sequences, 10% to 15% of them seen only once. The specimen comprised PBMCs, sampled at surgery. The origin of the receptors is a female donor with early-stage non-small cell lung cancer. Each CDR3 is given with its conserved first and last residue. Fields, in order: clone size, V gene, J gene, D gene, CDR3 protein, CDR3 DNA. The D gene is left open where the match is weak. A clone size is listed for some rows: how often the clone was seen (once, few, many), or a class if it is expanded.

>.|TRBV29-1|TRBJ2-5|.
CSVEWSGRQETQYF
TGCAGCGTTGAATGGTCCGGCAGGCAAGAGACCCAGTACTTC
>few|TRBV28|TRBJ2-7|.
CASSSTISSYEQYF
TGTGCCAGCAGTTCTACTATTAGCTCCTACGAGCAGTACTTC
>few|TRBV6-2/TRBV6-3|TRBJ2-5|.
CASGQTGAQYF
TGTGCCAGCGGGCAAACCGGGGCCCAGTACTTC
>few|TRBV30|TRBJ2-2|TRBD1
CAWRRDRTRPGELFF
TGTGCCTGGAGGAGGGACAGAACCCGCCCCGGGGAGCTGTTTTTT
>few|TRBV6-1|TRBJ1-5|.
CASILRGGNQPQHF
TGTGCCAGCATCCTAAGGGGGGGTAATCAGCCCCAGCATTTT
>many|TRBV30|TRBJ1-1|TRBD1
CAWSGREDRVNTEAFF
TGTGCCTGGAGTGGAAGAGAGGACAGGGTGAACACTGAAGCTTTCTTT
>few|TRBV15|TRBJ1-5|.
CATSNGQGYQPQHF
TGTGCCACCAGCAACGGCCAGGGGTATCAGCCCCAGCATTTT
>.|TRBV15|TRBJ2-2|TRBD2
CATSRDLEAGAPGELFF
TGTGCCACCAGCAGAGATCTCGAAGCGGGGGCCCCCGGGGAGCTGTTTTTT
>.|TRBV6-5|TRBJ2-3|.
CASSRQVRTDTQYF
TGTGCCAGCAGTCGACAGGTTCGCACAGATACGCAGTATTTT
>many|TRBV13|TRBJ1-2|.
CASSLPPPGYGYTF
TGTGCCAGCAGCTTACCCCCGCCAGGCTATGGCTACACCTTC
>many|TRBV6-5|TRBJ2-2|TRBD2
CASRSVAGGNTGELFF
TGTGCCAGCAGATCCGTAGCGGGGGGGAACACCGGGGAGCTGTTTTTT
>many|TRBV28|TRBJ2-4|TRBD1
CASSLLGTGGNIQYF
TGTGCCAGCAGTTTACTCGGAACAGGGGGAAACATTCAGTACTTC
>few|TRBV13|TRBJ2-7|TRBD1
CASSPRTGDGEQYF
TGTGCCAGCAGCCCCCGGACAGGGGACGGCGAGCAGTACTTC
>many|TRBV7-2|TRBJ2-5|.
CASSSPTVPETQYF
TGTGCCAGCAGCTCCCCGACCGTCCCAGAGACCCAGTACTTC
>.|TRBV5-1|TRBJ1-1|.
CASRWGGPNTEAFF
TGCGCCAGCAGATGGGGGGGGCCGAACACTGAAGCTTTCTTT
>few|TRBV7-2|TRBJ1-1|TRBD1
CASSPGTDAQSRAFF
TGTGCCAGCAGCCCCGGGACAGATGCTCAATCTCGGGCTTTCTTT
>few|TRBV6-1|TRBJ2-7|.
CASRGGNSYEQYF
TGTGCCAGCCGGGGTGGCAACTCCTACGAGCAGTACTTC
>.|TRBV3-1|TRBJ1-1|.
CASSQGQVHTEAFF
TGTGCCAGCAGCCAAGGGCAGGTTCACACTGAAGCTTTCTTT
>few|TRBV12-3/TRBV12-4|TRBJ2-5|TRBD1
CASSRAGGQETQYF
TGTGCCAGCAGTAGGGCAGGGGGACAAGAGACCCAGTACTTC
>few|TRBV5-1|TRBJ1-2|.
CASSLMARQDYGYTF
TGCGCCAGCAGCTTGATGGCCCGCCAGGACTATGGCTACACCTTC
>once|TRBV5-6|TRBJ1-3|TRBD1
CASSLQGVGNTIYF
TGTGCCAGCAGCTTACAGGGGGTTGGAAACACCATATATTTT
>.|TRBV19|TRBJ1-5|TRBD1
CASSVTGDPGQPQHF
TGTGCCAGTAGTGTGACAGGGGACCCCGGACAGCCCCAGCATTTT
>many|TRBV18|TRBJ1-1|.
CASSHGQLNTEAFF
TGTGCCAGCTCACATGGACAGCTGAACACTGAAGCTTTCTTT
>few|TRBV7-3|TRBJ2-6|.
CASSPSTRIFSGANVLTF
TGTGCCAGCAGCCCGTCGACAAGGATCTTCTCTGGGGCCAACGTCCTGACTTTC
>many|TRBV7-6|TRBJ2-3|TRBD2
CASTVGAGGLSTDTQYF
TGTGCCAGCACCGTAGGAGCGGGGGGCCTTAGCACAGATACGCAGTATTTT
>few|TRBV20-1|TRBJ1-1|TRBD1
CSARVGTGATATEAFF
TGCAGTGCTAGAGTCGGGACAGGGGCCACGGCCACTGAAGCTTTCTTT
>few|TRBV5-1|TRBJ1-1|.
CASSHGTVNTEAFF
TGCGCCAGCAGCCACGGGACGGTGAACACTGAAGCTTTCTTT
>.|TRBV11-2|TRBJ2-3|TRBD2
CASSPNSGGALDTQYF
TGTGCCAGCAGCCCCAATAGCGGGGGGGCCTTAGATACGCAGTATTTT
>few|TRBV2|TRBJ2-3|.
CASSPVADTQYF
TGTGCCAGCAGTCCTGTTGCAGATACGCAGTATTTT
>few|TRBV18|TRBJ1-4|.
CASSPQLGANEKLFF
TGTGCCAGCTCACCACAACTGGGGGCGAATGAAAAACTGTTTTTT
>.|TRBV11-2|TRBJ1-4|.
CASSLGGSGEKLFF
TGTGCCAGCAGCTTAGGAGGGTCGGGTGAAAAACTGTTTTTT
>many|TRBV29-1|TRBJ1-2|.
CSIGGPYGYTF
TGCAGCATCGGGGGACCCTATGGCTACACCTTC
>.|TRBV2|TRBJ2-3|.
CASSEEHLSTDTQYF
TGTGCCAGCAGTGAAGAACACCTTAGCACAGATACGCAGTATTTT
>few|TRBV7-2|TRBJ1-3|.
CASSIGPSGNTIYF
TGTGCCAGCAGCATCGGGCCCTCTGGAAACACCATATATTTT
>.|TRBV3-1|TRBJ2-1|.
CASSQDSGGAREQFF
TGTGCCAGCAGCCAAGATTCGGGCGGGGCGCGTGAGCAGTTCTTC
>many|TRBV4-2|TRBJ2-2|.
CASSQESAVSTGELFF
TGTGCCAGCAGCCAAGAGTCGGCAGTAAGCACCGGGGAGCTGTTTTTT
>few|TRBV2|TRBJ2-4|.
CASSLGALAKNIQYF
TGTGCCAGCAGCTTGGGGGCCTTAGCCAAAAACATTCAGTACTTC
>many|TRBV6-5|TRBJ1-1|TRBD1
CASSRTGGTEAFF
TGTGCCAGCAGTCGGACAGGGGGCACTGAAGCTTTCTTT